The TCR beta chain described here comes from a study of T cell repertoires in cytomegalovirus infection. As for the study in general: Indications came from public TCR beta signatures; they pointed to CMV infection and to a matching HLA type. Study-wide findings and caveats: Ex vivo responses were dominated by HLA-C-restricted CMV-specific TCR beta clonotypes.

Notes on this clonotype: Antigen specificity is unknown.

The CDR3 spans 13 residues. Germline V gives CDR1 LNHNV, CDR2 YYDKDF (reference sequence). Trimming took off 6 bases at V and 2 bases at J, with 11 bases between the two ends. TCRdb re-called the reads with MiXCR, one entry per CDR3 protein. The sample lists tens of thousands of distinct CDR3 sequences, about 30% seen once, with roughly 60% in the top ten. The TCR sequence derives from a human donor in good health (CMV status not recorded). Some clones in this sample may be carry-over from other donors' samples. The sequencing used CD8+ T cells from cultured PBMCs, collected from culture after CMV antigen stimulation. This chain uses TRBV15 with TRBJ2-7; D might be TRBD1 (5 bases). CDR3 DNA: TGTGCCACCAGTTCGGCGGACACCTACGAGCAGTACTTC. Amino acid sequence: CATSSADTYEQYF.